One and the same sample provided the 11 T cell receptor beta chains below, sequenced in a study of CD8+ T cells in alopecia areata. The treatment was: oral pan-JAK inhibitor, 5-10 mg twice daily. Investigators isolated RNA and reverse transcribed it into cDNA to act as the sequencing template. The table came from immunoSEQ multiplex PCR; TCRdb's copy has only in-frame clones and leaves some out. This table holds fewer than 200,000 clones, about 61% found once. The source material was CD4+ T cells sorted from blood, sampled between weeks 55 and 65, from a patient treated with tofacitinib. Every receptor here comes from a human donor with alopecia areata.

The rearrangement uses TRBV7-9 and TRBJ2-2; TRBD1 matches 9 bases. The germline gives CDR1 SEHNR, CDR2 FQNEAQ (reference sequence). The CDR3 totals 16 residues. V lost 3 bases and J lost 6; bases outside the gene matches: 8. The DNA for the CDR3 is TGTGCCAGCAGCTTTACAGGGGGCGCGTCGTCCGGGGAGCTGTTTTTT. It codes for CASSFTGGASSGELFF.

The chain carries TRBV2 and TRBJ1-5, with D possibly TRBD1 on 6 matching bases. Trimming took off 6 bases at V and 3 bases at J, with 9 bases between the two ends. The CDR3 totals 13 residues. Germline V gene data show CDR1 as SNHLY and CDR2 as FYNNEI. The CDR3 DNA is TGTGCCAGCAGAGGACAGATCAATCAGCCCCAGCATTTT. Translated, it gives CASRGQINQPQHF.

The chain combines TRBV29-1 with TRBJ2-1; tentative D call: TRBD1 (6 bases). The CDR3 contains 13 residues. Trimming pared 7 bases from V and 7 bases from J, leaving 17 bases between. Germline V gene lookup returns CDR1 SQVTM and CDR2 ANQGSEA. CDR3: CSGDTFQRNEQFF. The CDR3 bases are TGCAGCGGGGACACCTTCCAGCGTAATGAGCAGTTCTTC.

This clone was picked up a small number of times. This chain links TRBV18 with TRBJ1-1; no firm D call. CDR3 length equals 12 residues. Germline assignment: CDR1 KGHSH and CDR2 LQKENI. The V end was cut by 2 bases, the J end by 6 bases, with 7 bases between. CDR3 nucleotide sequence: TGTGCCAGCTCACCAAATTCGGCTGAAGCTTTCTTT. Translated: CASSPNSAEAFF.

This clone was found a few times. The sample carries other DNA sequences with the same CDR3. V usage is TRBV29-1 and J usage is TRBJ1-1, with a possible D match to TRBD1 (5 bases). The germline V and J ends were trimmed by 5 bases and 0 bases, with 10 bases remaining between them. Germline CDR1 and CDR2: SQVTM and ANQGSEA. The CDR3 is made up of 13 amino acids. The CDR3 DNA sequence: TGCAGCGTTTCCGGGACCTTGAACACTGAAGCTTTCTTT. As protein: CSVSGTLNTEAFF.

This chain links TRBV5-6 with TRBJ1-2, with D perhaps TRBD1 (5 bases). CDR1 SGHDT and CDR2 YYEEEE come from the germline V gene. Trimming pared 4 bases from V and 5 bases from J, leaving 9 bases between. The CDR3 spans 12 residues. The DNA for the CDR3 is TGTGCCAGCAGCGCGGACACTTATGGCTACACCTTC. Translation: CASSADTYGYTF.

The CDR3 loop reads CASSQGTGAQRDYGYTF. As DNA, the CDR3 is TGCGCCAGCAGCCAGGGGACAGGGGCCCAGAGGGACTATGGCTACACCTTC. The chain carries TRBV4-1 and TRBJ1-2; the match to TRBD1 covers 10 bases. The CDR3 totals 17 residues. V was clipped by 3 bases and J by 3 bases; unmatched bases: 10. The germline V gene has CDR1 MGHRA and CDR2 YSYEKL.

The rearrangement joins TRBV7-3 to TRBJ2-3, with D possibly being TRBD1 (6 bases). V dropped 6 bases and J dropped 6 bases, with 10 bases sitting between them. Germline lookup yields CDR1 SGHTA and CDR2 FQGTGA. The CDR3 runs 12 residues. The CDR3 spells CASRPQGDTQYF. CDR3 DNA: TGTGCCAGCAGGCCCCAGGGGGATACGCAGTATTTT.

The V and J genes are TRBV2 and TRBJ1-1; D perhaps matches TRBD1 (5 bases). Per germline, CDR1 SNHLY and CDR2 FYNNEI. This CDR3 region has 13 residues. The V and J ends lost 4 bases and 5 bases respectively, with 11 bases between them. This chain's CDR3 is CASSAGRWTEAFF. CDR3 DNA: TGTGCCAGCAGTGCAGGGAGATGGACTGAAGCTTTCTTT.

The genes are TRBV7-2 and TRBJ2-3, with D uncertain. This CDR3 has 13 amino acids. The V gene lost 3 bases and the J gene lost 9 bases, with 13 bases spanning the gap. Germline CDR1 reads SGHTA; CDR2 reads FQGNSA. The CDR3 nucleotides are TGTGCCAGCAGCTTCGAAGGGCTCGGGACGCAGTATTTT. Translating gives CASSFEGLGTQYF. The variable domain in full, completed from reference TRBV7-2 and TRBJ2-3, reads GAGVSQSPSNKVTEKGKDVELRCDPISGHTALYWYRQSLGQGLEFLIYFQGNSAPDKSGLPSDRFSAERTGGSVSTLTIQRTQQEDSAVYLCASSFEGLGTQYFGPGTRLTVL.

This clone was observed a few times. The CDR3 DNA reads as TGTGCCAGCAGCTTGGACTGGGGCAGTTACACTGAAGCTTTCTTT. Encoded protein: CASSLDWGSYTEAFF. The rearrangement joins TRBV5-8 to TRBJ1-1; a weak D match, TRBD1 (5 bases). CDR1 is SGHTS and CDR2 is YDEGEE in the germline V gene. The germline V and J ends were trimmed by 0 bases and 3 bases, with 12 bases remaining between them. The CDR3 runs to 15 residues.